The following is a T cell receptor (beta chain) sequence with its context. Its antigen is currently unknown. The entry originates in a study of cytomegalovirus exposure and HLA in healthy donors. Study-level findings and limits: On later analysis, the bulk of CMV-associated TCR beta chains appeared to be HLA-restricted. Follow-up analysis later connected one missense variant in DCLRE1C with trimming of TCR beta V- and J-genes.

PCR employed 60 Vbeta and 13 Jbeta primers. Generated by immunoSEQ multiplex PCR, the TCRdb table keeps only in-frame clones and is missing some. The profile shows about 200,000 clones, 82% of them singletons. The study sampled nominally healthy donors, though unrecorded immune exposures were likely. CDR1 is SGHVS, CDR2 FQNEAQ, per germline. Trimming at V came to 5 bases and at J to 3 bases, leaving 6 bases not matched to a gene. The CDR3 contains 14 residues. Sequencing used PBMCs. This TCR came from a woman in her thirties or forties in good health and CMV-seronegative. The chain carries TRBV7-8 and TRBJ1-1, with TRBD1 matching over 7 bases. CDR3 region: CASSTWTGYTEAFF. The CDR3 coding sequence is TGTGCCAGCAGCACGTGGACAGGATACACTGAAGCTTTCTTT.